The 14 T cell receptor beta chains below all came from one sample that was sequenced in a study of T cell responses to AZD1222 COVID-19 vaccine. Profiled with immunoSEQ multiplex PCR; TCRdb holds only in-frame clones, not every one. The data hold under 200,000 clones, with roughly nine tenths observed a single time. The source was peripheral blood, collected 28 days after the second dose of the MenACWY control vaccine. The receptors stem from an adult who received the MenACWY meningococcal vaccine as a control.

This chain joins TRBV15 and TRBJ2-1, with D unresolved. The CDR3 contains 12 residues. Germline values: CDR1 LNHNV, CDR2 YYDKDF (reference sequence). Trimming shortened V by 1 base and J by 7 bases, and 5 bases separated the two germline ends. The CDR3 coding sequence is TGTGCCACCAGCAGAGCTTCGAATGAGCAGTTCTTC. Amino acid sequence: CATSRASNEQFF.

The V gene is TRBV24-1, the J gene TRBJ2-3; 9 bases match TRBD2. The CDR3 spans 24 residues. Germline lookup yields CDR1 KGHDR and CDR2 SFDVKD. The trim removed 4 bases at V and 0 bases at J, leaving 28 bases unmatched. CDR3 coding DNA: TGTGCCACCAGTGACTACGGACATCCCGACTATAGCGGGGGAGCCCCTTCTAGCACAGATACGCAGTATTTT. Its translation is CATSDYGHPDYSGGAPSSTDTQYF.

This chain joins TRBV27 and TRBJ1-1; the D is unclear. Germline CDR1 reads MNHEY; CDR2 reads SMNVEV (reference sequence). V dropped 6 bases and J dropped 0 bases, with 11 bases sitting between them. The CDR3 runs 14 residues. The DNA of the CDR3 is TGTGCCAGCAGGCCCGGCAGAATGAACACTGAAGCTTTCTTT. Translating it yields CASRPGRMNTEAFF.

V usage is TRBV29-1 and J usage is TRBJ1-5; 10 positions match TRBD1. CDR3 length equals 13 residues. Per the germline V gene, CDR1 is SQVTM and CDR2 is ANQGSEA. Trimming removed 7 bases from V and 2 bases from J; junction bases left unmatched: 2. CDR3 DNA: TGCAGCGCTGGGACAGGGGGCAATCAGCCCCAGCATTTT. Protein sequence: CSAGTGGNQPQHF. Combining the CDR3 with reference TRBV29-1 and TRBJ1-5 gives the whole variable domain SAVISQKPSRDICQRGTSLTIQCQVDSQVTMMFWYRQQPGQSLTLIATANQGSEATYESGFVIDKFPISRPNLTFSTLTVSNMSPEDSSIYLCSAGTGGNQPQHFGDGTRLSIL.

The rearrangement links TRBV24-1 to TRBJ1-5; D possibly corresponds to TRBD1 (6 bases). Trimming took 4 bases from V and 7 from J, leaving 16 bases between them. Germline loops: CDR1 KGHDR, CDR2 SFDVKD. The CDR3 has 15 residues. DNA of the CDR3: TGTGCCACCAGTGACAAGGGACACATTGGGCAGCCCCAGCATTTT. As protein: CATSDKGHIGQPQHF.

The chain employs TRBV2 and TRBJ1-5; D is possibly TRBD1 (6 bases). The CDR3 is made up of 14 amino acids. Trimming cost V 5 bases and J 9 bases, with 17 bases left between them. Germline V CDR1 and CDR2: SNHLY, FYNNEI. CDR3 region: CASSQLQGLRPQHF. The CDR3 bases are TGTGCCAGCAGTCAGCTACAGGGACTAAGGCCCCAGCATTTT.

DNA for the CDR3: TGTGCCACCAGCAGAGGCGGGACAGGGGGTCACGAGCAGTACTTC. Its translation: CATSRGGTGGHEQYF. This chain links TRBV15 with TRBJ2-7; the match to TRBD1 covers 11 bases. The germline V gene encodes CDR1 LNHNV and CDR2 YYDKDF (reference sequence). The CDR3 extends over 15 amino acids. The junction had 4 bases not matched to a gene; V was cut back by 1 base and J by 5 bases.

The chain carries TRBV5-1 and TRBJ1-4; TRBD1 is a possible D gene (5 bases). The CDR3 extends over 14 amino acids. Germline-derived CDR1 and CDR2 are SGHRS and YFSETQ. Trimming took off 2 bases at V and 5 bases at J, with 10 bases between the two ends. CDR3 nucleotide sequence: TGCGCCAGCAGCTTAACGGGGGAGAATGAAAAACTGTTTTTT. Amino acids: CASSLTGENEKLFF.

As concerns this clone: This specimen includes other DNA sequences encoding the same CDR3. The CDR3 is CASSSHGTRRLNGPREQYF. For the CDR3, the DNA is TGTGCCAGTAGTAGCCATGGGACTAGAAGACTCAATGGGCCCCGCGAGCAGTACTTC. The rearrangement joins TRBV19 to TRBJ2-7; 8 bases are a match to TRBD2. CDR3 length equals 19 residues. Germline CDR1 is LNHDA and CDR2 is SQIVND (reference sequence). The V and J ends lost 4 bases and 6 bases, in that order; junction bases with no gene match: 23.

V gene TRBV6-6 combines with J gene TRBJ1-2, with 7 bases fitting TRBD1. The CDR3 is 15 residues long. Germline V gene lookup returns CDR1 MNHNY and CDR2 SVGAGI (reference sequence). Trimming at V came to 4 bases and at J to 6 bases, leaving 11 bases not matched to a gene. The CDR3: CASSLSPGTVNGYTF. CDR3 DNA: TGTGCCAGCAGTTTATCCCCCGGGACAGTTAATGGCTACACCTTC.

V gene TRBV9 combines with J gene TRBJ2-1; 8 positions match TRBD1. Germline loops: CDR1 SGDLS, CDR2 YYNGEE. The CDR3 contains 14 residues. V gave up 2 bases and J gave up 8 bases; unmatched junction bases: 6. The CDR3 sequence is CASSVGQVRDEQFF. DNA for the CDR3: TGTGCCAGCAGCGTGGGACAGGTCAGGGATGAGCAGTTCTTC.

The CDR3 DNA follows: TGTGCCACCAGGGACAGGGTGGTAGAAGACTATGGCTACACCTTC. Its translation is CATRDRVVEDYGYTF. The V and J genes are TRBV10-3 and TRBJ1-2; TRBD1 agrees at 9 bases. The V segment lost 10 bases and the J segment 3 bases; nucleotides outside the gene matches: 12. This CDR3 has 15 residues. CDR1 is ENHRY, CDR2 SYGVKD, per germline.

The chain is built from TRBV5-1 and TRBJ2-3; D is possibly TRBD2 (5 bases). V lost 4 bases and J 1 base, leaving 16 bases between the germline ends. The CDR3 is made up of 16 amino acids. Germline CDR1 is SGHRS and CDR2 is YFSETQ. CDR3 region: CASSPQSTGGTDTQYF. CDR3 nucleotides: TGCGCCAGCAGCCCGCAAAGTACCGGGGGCACAGATACGCAGTATTTT.

DNA for the CDR3: TGTGCCAGCAGCTTAGTGTTTGAGGATGGCTACACCTTC. Its protein is CASSLVFEDGYTF. The rearrangement uses TRBV7-9 and TRBJ1-2; the D is unclear. V lost 1 base to trimming and J lost 6 bases, with 9 bases between them. Per germline, CDR1 SEHNR and CDR2 FQNEAQ (reference sequence). The CDR3 totals 13 residues.